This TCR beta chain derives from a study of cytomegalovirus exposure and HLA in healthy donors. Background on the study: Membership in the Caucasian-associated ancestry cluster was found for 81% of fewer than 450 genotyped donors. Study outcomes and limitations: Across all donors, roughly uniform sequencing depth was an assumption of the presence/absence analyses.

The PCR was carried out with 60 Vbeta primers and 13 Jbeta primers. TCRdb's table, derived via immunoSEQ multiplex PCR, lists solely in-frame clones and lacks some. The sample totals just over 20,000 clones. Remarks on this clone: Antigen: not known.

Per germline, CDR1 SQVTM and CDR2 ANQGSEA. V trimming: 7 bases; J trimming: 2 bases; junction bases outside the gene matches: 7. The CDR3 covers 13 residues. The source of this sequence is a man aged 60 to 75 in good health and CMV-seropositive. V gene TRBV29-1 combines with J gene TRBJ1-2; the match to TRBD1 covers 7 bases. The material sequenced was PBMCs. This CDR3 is CSAGTAENYGYTF. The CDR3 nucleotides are TGCAGCGCTGGGACAGCAGAGAACTATGGCTACACCTTC.